This record concerns one TCR beta chain sequence. Its antigen is undetermined. Amplification used 60 Vbeta primers and 13 Jbeta primers. Method: immunoSEQ multiplex PCR; TCRdb's copy keeps in-frame clones and lacks some. Of under 200,000 clones listed, around 80% are singletons. These data are taken from a study of cytomegalovirus exposure and HLA in healthy donors. Overall study results and limits: Equally common other TCR beta chains were less clonally expanded than HLA-associated ones, a later analysis found. When analyzed later, a missense DCLRE1C variant was found to be linked to TCR beta V- and J-gene trimming.

The origin of this receptor is a middle-aged man in good health and CMV-seronegative. The specimen was PBMCs.

CDR3 sequence: CASSKYGRAGQPQHF. DNA for the CDR3: TGTGCCAGCAGCAAGTATGGCAGGGCTGGGCAGCCCCAGCATTTT. The rearrangement uses TRBV21-1 and TRBJ1-5; TRBD1 is taken as the D call from the table, unchecked against the DNA. TRBV21-1 is designated a pseudogene. This CDR3 contains 15 residues.